The 9 T cell receptor beta chains below all came from one sample that was sequenced in a study of identical twins' blood T cells. TCRdb passed the 5' RACE reads through MiXCR, listing each CDR3 protein once. The sample includes roughly 340,000 distinct CDR3 sequences, over 25% seen only once; the top ten take roughly 5.5%. Sequencing was performed on PBMCs. These receptors were obtained from a woman aged 18 to 50 in good health.

The CDR3 nucleotides are TGTGCCAGCAGCCCCATAGAAGCGACAGGAGAAGGCTACACCTTC. Its translation: CASSPIEATGEGYTF. The gene calls are TRBV7-9 and TRBJ1-2, with D possibly being TRBD1 (6 bases). V was cut by 5 bases and J by 8 bases, with 21 bases left in between. Germline V CDR1 and CDR2: SEHNR, FQNEAQ (reference sequence). The length of the CDR3 is 15 residues.

V usage is TRBV6-5 and J usage is TRBJ2-1; D unclear. Per the germline V gene, CDR1 is MNHEY and CDR2 is SVGAGI. Trimming removed 2 bases at V and 5 bases at J, with 10 bases between. CDR3 length equals 14 residues. DNA for the CDR3: TGTGCCAGCAGTTACGCTAGGTGGAACAATGAGCAGTTCTTC. Protein product: CASSYARWNNEQFF.

This clonotype occurred many times. This rearrangement joins TRBV12-3 or TRBV12-4 to TRBJ2-1; D possibly corresponds to TRBD2 (5 bases). CDR3 length: 17 amino acids. V was cut by 5 bases and J by 4 bases, with 21 bases left in between. Here the CDR3 reads CASSPKGSRILYNEQFF. The CDR3 DNA reads as TGTGCCAGCAGTCCGAAAGGGAGTAGAATCCTTTACAATGAGCAGTTCTTC.

CDR3 sequence: CASSLVAGGMNTEAFF. The CDR3 coding sequence is TGTGCCAGCAGCTTGGTGGCAGGAGGCATGAACACTGAAGCTTTCTTT. The V call is TRBV5-4, the J call TRBJ1-1; D gene uncertain. The length of the CDR3 is 16 residues. Germline V lookup: CDR1 SGHNT, CDR2 YYREEE (reference sequence). The V gene lost 0 bases and the J gene lost 0 bases, with 12 bases spanning the gap.

This clonotype came up a few times. The chain is built from TRBV29-1 and TRBJ1-1; D may be TRBD1 (5 bases). CDR3 length: 14 amino acids. Germline CDR1 SQVTM, CDR2 ANQGSEA. Deletions cut 5 bases from V and 0 bases from J, with 13 bases between. CDR3 amino acids: CSVRRTSLNTEAFF. DNA of the CDR3: TGCAGCGTTAGGCGGACAAGCTTGAACACTGAAGCTTTCTTT.

Notes on this clonotype: This could be a read error, since a much larger clone is one nucleotide away. The chain has TRBV29-1 and TRBJ2-3; TRBD2 matches 11 bases. CDR3 length: 17 residues. V lost 4 bases, J lost 3 bases, and 12 bases stayed unmatched. Germline CDR1 is SQVTM and CDR2 is ANQGSEA. CDR3 protein: CSVGGVLAGGLTDTQYF. The DNA for the CDR3 is TGCAGCGTTGGAGGCGTTTTAGCGGGGGGGCTGACAGATACGCAGTATTTT.

Points on this clonotype: A read error may account for a junction end that differs from germline. The rearrangement links TRBV4-3 to TRBJ1-5; D is ambiguous. In germline, CDR1 is LGHNA, CDR2 YSLEER. CDR3 length equals 13 residues. CDR3 sequence: CANSQGPNQPQHF. CDR3 nucleotide sequence: TGCGCCAACAGCCAAGGTCCCAATCAGCCCCAGCATTTT.

In regard to this clonotype: This may be a read error, as it is one base from a much larger clone. CDR3 in amino acids: CSASTGDAEAFF. Here the CDR3 DNA reads TGCAGTGCTAGTACAGGGGACGCTGAAGCTTTCTTT. The V and J genes are TRBV20-1 and TRBJ1-1, with TRBD1 matching 7 bases. In germline, CDR1 is DFQATT, CDR2 SNEGSKA (reference sequence). CDR3 length: 12 residues. The V and J ends lost 3 bases and 6 bases, in that order; junction bases with no gene match: 4.

The V gene is TRBV5-1, the J gene TRBJ2-5; D unclear. V was pared by 0 bases and J by 3 bases, with 6 bases between. CDR3 length: 13 residues. Germline V lookup: CDR1 SGHRS, CDR2 YFSETQ. CDR3 nucleotides: TGCGCCAGCAGCTTGGATCAAGAAGAGACCCAGTACTTC. Translation gives CASSLDQEETQYF.